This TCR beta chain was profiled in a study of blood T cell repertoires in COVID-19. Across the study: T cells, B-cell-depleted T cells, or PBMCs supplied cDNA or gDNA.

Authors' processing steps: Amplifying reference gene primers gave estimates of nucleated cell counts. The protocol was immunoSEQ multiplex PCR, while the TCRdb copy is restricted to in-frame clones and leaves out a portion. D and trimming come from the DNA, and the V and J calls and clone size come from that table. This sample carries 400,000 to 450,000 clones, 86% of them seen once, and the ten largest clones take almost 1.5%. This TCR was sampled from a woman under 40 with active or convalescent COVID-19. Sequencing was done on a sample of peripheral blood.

The CDR3 DNA reads as TGCGCCAGCAGCCTGACTAGCGGGAGTGTCCGGGAGCTGTTTTTT. Translated, it gives CASSLTSGSVRELFF. V and J are TRBV5-1 and TRBJ2-2; TRBD2 matches 12 bases. This CDR3 region has 15 residues. V lost 4 bases to trimming and J lost 9 bases; unmatched junction nucleotides: 7. In germline, CDR1 is SGHRS, CDR2 YFSETQ.